The clone carrying this T cell receptor beta chain occurred many times. This entry comes from a study of metastatic and nonmetastatic thyroid tumors. Among the patients, none had received any treatment before thyroid surgery. Using MiXCR, TCRdb reanalyzed the PCR reads. Of about 93,000 clones in the sample, about 13% were seen once. The receptor comes from a female donor with papillary thyroid cancer or a benign thyroid nodule (not recorded which). Some clones in this sample may be carry-over from other donors' samples. Sequences were obtained from blood.

CDR3 residues: CASSRTGGAGGQYF. The CDR3 bases are TGTGCCAGCAGCCGGACAGGGGGCGCGGGAGGGCAGTACTTC. V usage is TRBV28 and J usage is TRBJ2-7; TRBD1 aligns across 11 bases. There are 14 residues in the CDR3. V trimming: 6 bases; J trimming: 9 bases; junction bases outside the gene matches: 10. CDR1 and CDR2 from the germline V gene are MDHEN and SYDVKM.